This record looks at one TCR beta chain sequence and its context. Sequence at one end of the junction differs from germline and may be a read error. This specimen comes from a study of regulatory T cells in long-lasting Graves disease. HTBI primers from iRepertoire and Arm-PCR of CDR3 regions yielded the TCR beta libraries. In TCRdb, the multiplex PCR reads were re-called with MiXCR into one record per CDR3 protein. The data show about 320,000 distinct CDR3 sequences, 15% to 20% seen once. Time point noted: newly diagnosed GD, antithyroid drugs for less than 3 months. Extracted RNA from PBMCs served as the source of the TCR library. Germline CDR1 and CDR2: SSHAT and FNYEAQ (reference sequence). The CDR3 contains 13 residues.

V gene TRBV7-7 combines with J gene TRBJ2-2; D may be TRBD2 (5 bases). This receptor was taken from a female donor with Graves disease. The input for sequencing was peripheral blood mononuclear cells (PBMCs), taken at new diagnosis, from a patient treated with antithyroid drugs. The CDR3 region has the DNA TGTGCTAGCAGGTTGGGCGAGGGCGGGGAGCTGTTTTTT. Its translation is CASRLGEGGELFF.